Reported below is one T cell receptor (beta chain). Its antigen is not yet known. The record has no base qualities; no much larger clone is one base away. The germline V gene provides CDR1 SGHRS and CDR2 YFSETQ. V is pruned by 4 bases and J by 7 bases, leaving 11 bases of the junction without a gene match. The CDR3 goes from the cysteine to the phenylalanine over 15 residues. Only CDR3 DNA is held: 45 bases, read in frame from base 1. The protocol used for the library was the immunoSEQ multiplex PCR assay. Following the manufacturer's protocol, the hsTCRB Kit was used to amplify rearranged TCR beta chain sequences. Sequencing of TCRB libraries was carried out on an Illumina MiSeq. As for the original processing: Demultiplexing, trimming and gene mapping were performed with the kit vendor's proprietary platform. This immuneACCESS table, as held by TCRdb, lists in-frame sequences with V and J called but not all clones. Of the missing ones, under half trace to an unresolved V gene in checked studies; the others have no known cause. V, J and clone size are taken as reported in that table, and D and trimming were inferred from the DNA itself. The sample table contains approximately 57,000 clones; only one count was recorded for less than 85% of them. Approximately 2.8% of the sample lies in the top ten.

This record belongs to a study of a mutant IDH1 vaccine in newly diagnosed glioma (dated by TCRdb to about 2021). For the study in its entirety: Eight vaccinations were administered to patients in weeks 1, 3, 5, 7, 11, 15, 19 and 23, corresponding to visits V03 through V10. Peripheral blood was drawn at six visits: V03 (baseline), V05, V07, V10, V12 and V13. Of the roughly 31 treated patients, 62.5% were male and around 40% were female, and the mean age was around 40 years. In the chemotherapy-containing groups, vaccination started alongside temozolomide cycles, whereas in patients who had radiotherapy alone it started 4-6 weeks after radiotherapy. Before enrollment, most patients had been given radiochemotherapy with temozolomide as standard therapy, while the rest had received either radiotherapy alone or temozolomide alone. Longitudinal TCRB deep sequencing was done for some 26 treated patients, wherever samples were available for exploratory analyses.

What the authors observed across the whole study: PBMC samples for TCRB deep sequencing were selected based on availability. The authors noted that analyses of patient blood samples could not be reproduced because of sample limitations. Changes in the top peripheral T cell clonotypes picked up by TCRB sequencing did not appear to be linked to pseudoprogression. Across multiple MHC alleles, vaccine-induced immune responses were seen in roughly 93% of patients.

The sample's time point label, in plain terms: week 5, during vaccination. Every vaccine dose consisted of 300 ug of a 20-mer mutant IDH1 peptide in Montanide, administered subcutaneously together with topical imiquimod. Donors had newly diagnosed WHO grade 3 or 4 IDH1-mutant astrocytomas with loss of nuclear ATRX. The samples were drawn from NOA16, a multicentre, single-arm, open-label phase I trial in Germany that tested a mutant IDH1 peptide vaccine in humans for the first time. The DNeasy Blood and Tissue Kit was used to extract genomic DNA from EDTA blood for TCRB sequencing. The input for sequencing was PBMCs, taken from a glioma patient whose treatment included an IDH1 peptide vaccine. Recombination joined TRBV5-1 with TRBJ2-7, with 10 bases in between that match TRBD1. The sequence came from a woman between 18 and 30 years old with glioma. Some clones in this sample may be carry-over from other donors' samples. CDR3 sequence: CASSAGTGVGGEQYF. The nucleotide sequence is TGCGCCAGCAGCGCTGGGACAGGGGTGGGTGGGGAGCAGTACTTC.